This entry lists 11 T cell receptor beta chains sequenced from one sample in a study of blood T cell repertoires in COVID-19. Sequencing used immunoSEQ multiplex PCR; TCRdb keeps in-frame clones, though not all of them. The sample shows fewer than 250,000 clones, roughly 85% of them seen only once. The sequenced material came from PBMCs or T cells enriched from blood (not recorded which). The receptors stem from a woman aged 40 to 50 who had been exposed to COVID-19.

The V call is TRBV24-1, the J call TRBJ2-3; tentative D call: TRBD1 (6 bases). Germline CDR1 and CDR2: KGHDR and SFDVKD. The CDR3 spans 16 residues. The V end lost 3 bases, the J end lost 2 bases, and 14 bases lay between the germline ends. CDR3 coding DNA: TGTGCCACCAGTGATCCACAGGGATCTATCACAGATACGCAGTATTTT. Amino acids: CATSDPQGSITDTQYF.

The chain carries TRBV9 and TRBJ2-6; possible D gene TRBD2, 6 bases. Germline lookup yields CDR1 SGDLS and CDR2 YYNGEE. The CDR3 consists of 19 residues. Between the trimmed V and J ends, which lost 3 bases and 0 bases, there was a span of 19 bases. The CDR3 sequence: CASSATGRDVRSGANVLTF. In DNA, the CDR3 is TGTGCCAGCAGCGCCACCGGGCGGGACGTGCGCTCTGGGGCCAACGTCCTGACTTTC.

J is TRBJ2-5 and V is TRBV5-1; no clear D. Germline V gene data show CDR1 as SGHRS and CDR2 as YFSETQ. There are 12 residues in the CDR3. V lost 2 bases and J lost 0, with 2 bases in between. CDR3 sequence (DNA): TGCGCCAGCAGCTTCTACCAAGAGACCCAGTACTTC. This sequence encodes CASSFYQETQYF.

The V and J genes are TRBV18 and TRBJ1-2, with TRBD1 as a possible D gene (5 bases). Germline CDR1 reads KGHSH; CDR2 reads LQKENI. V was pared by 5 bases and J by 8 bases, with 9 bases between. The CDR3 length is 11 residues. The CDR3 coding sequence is TGTGCCAGCTCAGGGGCCCTGGGCTACACCTTC. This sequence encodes CASSGALGYTF.

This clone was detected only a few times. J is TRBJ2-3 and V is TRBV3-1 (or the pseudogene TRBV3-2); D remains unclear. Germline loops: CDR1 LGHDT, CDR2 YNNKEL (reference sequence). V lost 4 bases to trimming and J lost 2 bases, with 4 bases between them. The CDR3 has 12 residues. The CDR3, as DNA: TGTGCCAGCAGCCTCTACACAGATACGCAGTATTTT. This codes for CASSLYTDTQYF.

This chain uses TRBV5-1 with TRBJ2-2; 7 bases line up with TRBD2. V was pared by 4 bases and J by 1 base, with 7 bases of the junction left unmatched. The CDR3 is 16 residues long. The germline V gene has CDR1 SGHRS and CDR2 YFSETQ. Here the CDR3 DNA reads TGCGCCAGCAGCGCACCTGAGCGGGGGAACACCGGGGAGCTGTTTTTT. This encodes CASSAPERGNTGELFF.

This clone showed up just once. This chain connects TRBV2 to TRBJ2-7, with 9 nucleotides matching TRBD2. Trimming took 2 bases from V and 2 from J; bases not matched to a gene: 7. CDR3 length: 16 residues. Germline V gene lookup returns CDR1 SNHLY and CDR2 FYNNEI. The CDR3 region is CASSETSTSGTYEQYF. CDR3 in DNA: TGTGCCAGCAGTGAAACATCGACTAGCGGAACCTACGAGCAGTACTTC.

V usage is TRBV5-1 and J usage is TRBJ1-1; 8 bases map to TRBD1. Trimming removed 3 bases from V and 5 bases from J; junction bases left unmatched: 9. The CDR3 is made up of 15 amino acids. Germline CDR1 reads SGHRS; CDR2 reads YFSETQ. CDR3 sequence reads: CASSWTGTGRTEAFF. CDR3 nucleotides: TGCGCCAGCAGCTGGACAGGGACAGGTAGGACTGAAGCTTTCTTT.

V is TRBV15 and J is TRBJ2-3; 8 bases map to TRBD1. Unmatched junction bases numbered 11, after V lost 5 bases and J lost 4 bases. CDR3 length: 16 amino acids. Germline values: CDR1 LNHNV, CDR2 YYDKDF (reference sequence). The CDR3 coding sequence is TGTGCCACCAGCTTAAGGACAGGGTCTACCCCAGATACGCAGTATTTT. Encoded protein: CATSLRTGSTPDTQYF.

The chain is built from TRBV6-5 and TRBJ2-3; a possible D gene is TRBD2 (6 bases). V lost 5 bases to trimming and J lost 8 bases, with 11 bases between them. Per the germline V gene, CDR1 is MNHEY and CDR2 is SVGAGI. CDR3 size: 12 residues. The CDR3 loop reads CASSPHGGTQYF. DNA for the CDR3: TGTGCCAGCAGTCCCCACGGGGGTACGCAGTATTTT.

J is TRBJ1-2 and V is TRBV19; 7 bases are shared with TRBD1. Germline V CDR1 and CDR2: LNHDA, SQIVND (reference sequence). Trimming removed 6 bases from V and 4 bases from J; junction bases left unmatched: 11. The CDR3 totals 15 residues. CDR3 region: CASSATGLGPYGYTF. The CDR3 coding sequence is TGTGCCAGTAGCGCGACAGGGCTTGGTCCCTATGGCTACACCTTC.